What follows are 26 T cell receptor beta chains derived from one specimen sequenced in a study of blood T cell repertoires in COVID-19. Sequencing was performed with immunoSEQ multiplex PCR; in TCRdb, only in-frame clones are kept and a portion is missing. The data contain some 120,000 clones, approximately 83% of them singletons. Sequencing was performed on peripheral blood. These TCRs come from a man aged 55 to 70 with acute or convalescent COVID-19.

The gene calls are TRBV27 and TRBJ2-7, with D perhaps matching TRBD1 (5 bases). Trimming took off 4 bases at V and 2 bases at J, with 12 bases between the two ends. Germline V gene data show CDR1 as MNHEY and CDR2 as SMNVEV (reference sequence). CDR3 length equals 14 residues. The CDR3 sequence: CASSSNRNPYEQYF. In DNA, the CDR3 is TGTGCCAGCAGTTCCAACAGGAACCCCTACGAGCAGTACTTC.

The rearrangement links TRBV6-4 to TRBJ2-1, with 10 bases fitting TRBD2. The junction had 3 bases not matched to a gene; V was cut back by 0 bases and J by 13 bases. Germline CDR1 and CDR2: MRHNA and SNTAGT. The CDR3 length is 13 residues. The CDR3 sequence is CASSDSTSGRQFF. For the CDR3, the DNA is TGTGCCAGCAGTGACTCGACTAGCGGGCGACAGTTCTTC.

A single count supports this clone. The gene calls are TRBV28 and TRBJ1-1; tentatively, D is TRBD1 (6 bases). The CDR3 runs to 14 residues. Trimming shortened V by 11 bases and J by 0 bases, and 16 bases separated the two germline ends. Germline CDR1 MDHEN, CDR2 SYDVKM. CDR3 amino acids: CAARDTGMNTEAFF. In nucleotides, the CDR3 is TGTGCCGCCAGGGATACAGGGATGAACACTGAAGCTTTCTTT.

DNA for the CDR3: TGTGCCAGCAGCACACGGACAGGGGGGGGCACTGAAGCTTTCTTT. Protein: CASSTRTGGGTEAFF. This chain connects TRBV9 to TRBJ1-1; 10 bases line up with TRBD1. The germline V gene has CDR1 SGDLS and CDR2 YYNGEE. Trimming removed 4 bases from V and 4 bases from J; junction bases left unmatched: 7. The CDR3 runs 15 residues.

The chain is built from TRBV10-2 and TRBJ2-7; 14 positions match TRBD2. This CDR3 spans 15 amino acids. J gave up 9 bases and V 0 bases, and 4 bases lay outside the gene matches. The germline gives CDR1 WSHSY, CDR2 SAAADI. The CDR3 nucleotides read TGCGCCAGCAGTGAGTCGGGGACTAGCGGGAGACTGCAGTACTTC. It specifies CASSESGTSGRLQYF.

The chain has TRBV6-5 and TRBJ1-1; D might be TRBD1 (6 bases). The V gene's germline CDR1 is MNHEY and CDR2 SVGAGI. V was pared by 8 bases and J by 3 bases, with 13 bases between. This CDR3 comprises 13 residues. As DNA, the CDR3 is TGTGCCAGCCACCCGGACAGTCACACTGAAGCTTTCTTT. This translates into CASHPDSHTEAFF.

This clone was seen only once. The gene calls are TRBV30 and TRBJ2-1, with 7 positions matching TRBD2. Germline loops: CDR1 GTSNPN, CDR2 SVGIG (reference sequence). This CDR3 region has 16 residues. After removal of 2 bases from V and 0 bases from J, the junction contained 7 bases not matched to a gene. The CDR3 nucleotides are TGTGCCTGGAGTCTCCCCCAGCGGGGCTCCTACAATGAGCAGTTCTTC. Its protein product is CAWSLPQRGSYNEQFF. The whole variable domain, remainder taken from reference TRBV30 and TRBJ2-1, is SQTIHQWPATLVQPVGSPLSLECTVEGTSNPNLYWYRQAAGRGLQLLFYSVGIGQISSEVPQNLSASRPQDRQFILSSKKLLLSDSGFYLCAWSLPQRGSYNEQFFGPGTRLTVL.

This chain uses TRBV5-5 with TRBJ1-1; TRBD1 is a possible D gene (5 bases). Trimming removed 5 bases from V and 2 bases from J, with 13 bases in between. The CDR3 is 14 amino acids. Germline V gives CDR1 SGHKS, CDR2 YYEKEE (reference sequence). CDR3 nucleotides: TGTGCCAGCAGTTTTTTGGGGGGAAACACTGAAGCTTTCTTT. Its protein product is CASSFLGGNTEAFF. Based on the CDR3 plus reference TRBV5-5 and TRBJ1-1, the full variable domain is DAGVTQSPTHLIKTRGQQVTLRCSPISGHKSVSWYQQVLGQGPQFIFQYYEKEERGRGNFPDRFSARQFPNYSSELNVNALLLGDSALYLCASSFLGGNTEAFFGQGTRLTVV.

This chain links TRBV10-2 with TRBJ2-7, with 10 bases fitting TRBD1. With V trimmed by 0 bases and J by 5 bases, 10 bases remained unmatched. The CDR3 has 17 amino acids. The germline V gene has CDR1 WSHSY and CDR2 SAAADI. In DNA form, the CDR3 reads TGCGCCAGCAGTGAGTCGGGGACAGGGGAAAAAAGGGACGAGCAGTACTTC. This gives the protein CASSESGTGEKRDEQYF.

The chain links TRBV19 to TRBJ1-5, with TRBD1 matching 7 bases. The CDR3 has 16 amino acids. Trimming took 3 bases from V and 3 from J; bases not matched to a gene: 8. Germline V gene data show CDR1 as LNHDA and CDR2 as SQIVND (reference sequence). As DNA, the CDR3 is TGTGCCAGTAGTATCCTCCCAGGGGGAAACAATCAGCCCCAGCATTTT. Its translation: CASSILPGGNNQPQHF. Based on the CDR3 plus reference TRBV19 and TRBJ1-5, the full variable domain is DGGITQSPKYLFRKEGQNVTLSCEQNLNHDAMYWYRQDPGQGLRLIYYSQIVNDFQKGDIAEGYSVSREKKESFPLTVTSAQKNPTAFYLCASSILPGGNNQPQHFGDGTRLSIL.

The chain employs TRBV11-2 and TRBJ1-5, with D possibly TRBD1 on 6 matching bases. The CDR3 is made up of 14 amino acids. The germline gives CDR1 SGHAT, CDR2 FQNNGV. V was cut by 5 bases and J by 5 bases, with 13 bases left in between. The CDR3 DNA reads as TGTGCCAGCAGCCCGCAGGGGACGGATCAGCCCCAGCATTTT. It specifies CASSPQGTDQPQHF. Full variable domain (remainder filled in from reference TRBV11-2 and TRBJ1-5): EAGVAQSPRYKIIEKRQSVAFWCNPISGHATLYWYQQILGQGPKLLIQFQNNGVVDDSQLPKDRFSAERLKGVDSTLKIQPAKLEDSAVYLCASSPQGTDQPQHFGDGTRLSIL.

The V gene is TRBV9, the J gene TRBJ1-4, with D hard to call. The ends were cut back, 4 bases at V and 4 bases at J, with 8 bases in the middle. Germline CDR1 and CDR2: SGDLS and YYNGEE. The CDR3 has 13 amino acids. CDR3 bases: TGTGCCAGCAGCCCTCCGGGTAATGAAAAACTGTTTTTT. Protein product: CASSPPGNEKLFF.

This clone appeared a few times. This chain links TRBV28 with TRBJ2-3; the D gene is possibly TRBD1 (6 bases). Germline V gene sequence: CDR1 MDHEN, CDR2 SYDVKM. This CDR3 has 18 amino acids. Trimming shortened V by 6 bases and J by 4 bases, and 26 bases separated the two germline ends. The CDR3: CASSFIPQGRPLADTQYF. The DNA of the CDR3 is TGTGCCAGCAGCTTTATCCCCCAGGGGCGACCCTTGGCAGATACGCAGTATTTT.

This rearrangement joins TRBV28 to TRBJ1-5; 7 nucleotides align to TRBD1. This CDR3 is 20 amino acids long. Trimming cost V 4 bases and J 0 bases; bases outside gene matches: 18. The germline V gene has CDR1 MDHEN and CDR2 SYDVKM. CDR3 protein: CASSSFNSGPRGDSNQPQHF. The CDR3 coding sequence is TGTGCCAGCAGTTCCTTCAACTCAGGCCCCAGGGGGGATAGCAATCAGCCCCAGCATTTT.

At least ten counts were recorded for this clone. V and J are TRBV7-3 and TRBJ2-3; a possible D gene is TRBD2 (6 bases). This CDR3 contains 16 residues. Trimming stripped 7 bases from V and 0 bases from J, with 17 bases between. The V gene's germline CDR1 is SGHTA and CDR2 FQGTGA. Written as DNA, the CDR3 is TGTGCCAGCATCATGGCGCGGCGGGGTAGCACAGATACGCAGTATTTT. Translated: CASIMARRGSTDTQYF.

This clone turned up a few times. The J gene is TRBJ1-1, the V gene TRBV28; D remains unclear. Trimming took off 3 bases at V and 2 bases at J, with 10 bases between the two ends. This CDR3 is built from 14 residues. The V gene's germline CDR1 is MDHEN and CDR2 SYDVKM. The CDR3 sequence: CASSFRGLNTEAFF. The CDR3 DNA follows: TGTGCCAGCAGTTTCCGCGGGTTAAACACTGAAGCTTTCTTT.

The chain employs TRBV7-9 and TRBJ1-1; no clear D gene. V lost 4 bases and J lost 1, with 13 bases in between. The CDR3 contains 15 residues. From germline, CDR1 is SEHNR and CDR2 FQNEAQ (reference sequence). The CDR3 DNA sequence: TGTGCCAGCAGCTCACCATGGAGGGAGAACACTGAAGCTTTCTTT. Translated: CASSSPWRENTEAFF.

This chain uses TRBV27 with TRBJ2-7; D is possibly TRBD2 (5 bases). This CDR3 has 15 amino acids. Trimming took 2 bases from V and 0 from J, leaving 11 bases between them. CDR1 is MNHEY, CDR2 SMNVEV, per germline (reference sequence). CDR3 sequence: CASSLSGAPSYEQYF. As DNA, the CDR3 is TGTGCCAGCAGTTTAAGCGGAGCCCCCTCCTACGAGCAGTACTTC.

This clone was recorded many times. The CDR3 here is CASSAGTLGAEAFF. CDR3 nucleotides: TGTGCCAGCAGCGCCGGGACATTAGGGGCTGAAGCTTTCTTT. This chain uses TRBV9 with TRBJ1-1, with D perhaps matching TRBD1 (6 bases). The CDR3 length is 14 residues. From germline, CDR1 is SGDLS and CDR2 YYNGEE. V gave up 3 bases and J gave up 6 bases, with 15 bases separating them.

The genes are TRBV29-1 and TRBJ1-2; D is possibly TRBD1 (6 bases). CDR1 is SQVTM, CDR2 ANQGSEA, per germline. V dropped 6 bases and J dropped 6 bases, with 23 bases sitting between them. This CDR3 contains 15 residues. The CDR3 coding sequence is TGCAGCGTGACAACCCAGGGGATCACCGTCGATGGCTACACCTTC. Its translation is CSVTTQGITVDGYTF.

The rearrangement uses TRBV24-1 and TRBJ1-4; 8 bases fit TRBD1. CDR3 length: 15 amino acids. Germline V gene data show CDR1 as KGHDR and CDR2 as SFDVKD. The V segment lost 3 bases and the J segment 7 bases; nucleotides outside the gene matches: 6. In nucleotides, the CDR3 is TGTGCCACCAGTGATGACAGGGGAGGGGGTGAAAAACTGTTTTTT. Its translation is CATSDDRGGGEKLFF.

V is TRBV30 and J is TRBJ1-3; possible D gene TRBD1, 6 bases. The germline V and J ends were trimmed by 1 base and 3 bases, with 10 bases remaining between them. The CDR3 contains 14 residues. Germline V gene data show CDR1 as GTSNPN and CDR2 as SVGIG (reference sequence). The CDR3 region is CAWSGGPIGNTIYF. The CDR3 DNA is TGTGCCTGGAGTGGGGGGCCGATTGGAAACACCATATATTTT.

Remarks on this clone: This sample includes further DNA sequences coding for the same CDR3. The genes are TRBV7-3 and TRBJ2-3; TRBD1 is a possible D gene (5 bases). V lost 2 bases to trimming and J lost 4 bases, with 7 bases between them. Germline values: CDR1 SGHTA, CDR2 FQGTGA. CDR3 length: 13 residues. This CDR3 is CASSLLGPDTQYF. The CDR3 DNA reads as TGTGCCAGCAGCTTACTGGGGCCAGATACGCAGTATTTT.

This sequence joins TRBV11-3 and TRBJ2-1; 13 bases fit TRBD2. The CDR3 covers 15 residues. Germline trimming cut 4 bases from V and 7 bases from J; bases unmatched to any gene: 4. In germline, CDR1 is SGHNT, CDR2 YENEEA. Here the CDR3 DNA reads TGTGCCAGCAGCTATAGGGGACTAGCGGGAAATGAGCAGTTCTTC. Translation: CASSYRGLAGNEQFF.

The chain joins TRBV18 to TRBJ1-1; D may be TRBD1 (5 bases). The V gene lost 6 bases and the J gene lost 9 bases, with 17 bases spanning the gap. CDR1 and CDR2 (germline): KGHSH, LQKENI. The CDR3 runs to 13 residues. CDR3 amino acids: CASSLEGQGQAFF. Here the CDR3 DNA reads TGTGCCAGCTCGCTGGAGGGGCAGGGTCAAGCTTTCTTT. Looking up the rest from reference TRBV18 and TRBJ1-1 gives the full variable domain: NAGVMQNPRHLVRRRGQEARLRCSPMKGHSHVYWYRQLPEEGLKFMVYLQKENIIDESGMPKERFSAEFPKEGPSILRIQQVVRGDSAAYFCASSLEGQGQAFFGQGTRLTVV.

The J gene is TRBJ2-7, the V gene TRBV4-2, with 7 bases matching TRBD1. The CDR3 loop spans 14 amino acids. After removal of 1 base from V and 4 bases from J, the junction contained 4 bases not matched to a gene. The germline CDR1 and CDR2 sequences are LGHNA and YNFKEQ. The CDR3 bases are TGTGCCAGCAGCCAAGGACAGGGCATATACGAGCAGTACTTC. Protein: CASSQGQGIYEQYF.